This TCR beta chain appears in the sequencing data of a study of shared clonotypes between healthy human individuals. The study's findings and limits: In this cohort, only blood was sampled, and tissue repertoires likely differ.

With regard to this clone: Its cognate antigen is unknown.

Deep-level running was used for the assay. Sequencing used immunoSEQ multiplex PCR; TCRdb keeps in-frame clones, though not all of them. The sample lists hundreds of thousands of clones, roughly 91% occurring once. This clonotype was sampled from a man between 18 and 29 years old in good health. Sequenced material: memory CD8+ T cells sorted from blood. Subset of the sample: CD45RO+ cells pooled with CCR7-negative TemRA cells.

The CDR3 protein is CASSSLTSGEETQYF. As DNA, the CDR3 is TGTGCCAGCAGTTCCTTGACTAGCGGGGAAGAGACCCAGTACTTC. The V call is TRBV28, the J call TRBJ2-5; TRBD2 matches at 11 bases. The CDR3 extends over 15 amino acids. Germline CDR1 MDHEN, CDR2 SYDVKM. V shed 4 bases, J shed 3 bases, and the junction held 4 bases outside the gene matches.